The clone carrying this TCR beta chain showed up many times. Its specificity is not known. The entry originates in a study of neurological immune-mediated disorders. Study at large: Among roughly 34 multiple sclerosis patients, around 30 were relapsing-remitting and 3 were secondary progressive.

5'RACE employing 10-nucleotide random UMIs yielded the cDNA. From the 5' RACE reads, TCRdb called clonotypes with MiXCR, one entry per CDR3 protein. The data contain about 70,000 distinct CDR3 sequences, 2.5% to 4% of them seen just once; the ten biggest clones take up more than 4.5%. Findings and caveats of the study: The multiple sclerosis repertoire cluster had no clinical or MRI feature associated with it. A possible signature appeared as one related-CDR3 cluster, in which phylogenetic grouping placed the repertoires of 18 of 34 multiple sclerosis patients.

This TCR was recovered from a woman aged 45-59 years with multiple sclerosis. Sample: PBMCs.

The chain's CDR3 is CASSSPTLTATSSYNEQFF. The CDR3 DNA follows: TGTGCCAGCAGTTCCCCTACACTGACAGCGACAAGCTCCTACAATGAGCAGTTCTTC. This chain connects TRBV12-3 or TRBV12-4 to TRBJ2-1, with a possible D match to TRBD1 (5 bases). V shed 4 bases and J shed 0 bases, with 22 bases lying between them. The length of the CDR3 is 19 residues.